This T cell receptor (beta chain) emerged from a study of shared clonotypes between healthy human individuals. The method was immunoSEQ multiplex PCR; TCRdb's version includes in-frame clones alone and lacks a portion of them. The table shows some 650,000 clones, with around 97% occurring only once. What was sequenced was naive CD4+ T cells sorted from blood. This sample's subset: CD45RA+ positively selected. The sequence was collected from a woman in her 30s in good health.

CDR3 coding DNA: TGTGCCAGCAGGAGGGGACAGAACACCGGGGAGCTGTTTTTT. Translation: CASRRGQNTGELFF. V gene TRBV6-1 combines with J gene TRBJ2-2; perhaps TRBD1 as D (6 bases). Trimming removed 6 bases at V and 1 base at J, with 9 bases between. The germline V gene has CDR1 MNHNS and CDR2 SASEGT. This CDR3 is built from 14 residues.